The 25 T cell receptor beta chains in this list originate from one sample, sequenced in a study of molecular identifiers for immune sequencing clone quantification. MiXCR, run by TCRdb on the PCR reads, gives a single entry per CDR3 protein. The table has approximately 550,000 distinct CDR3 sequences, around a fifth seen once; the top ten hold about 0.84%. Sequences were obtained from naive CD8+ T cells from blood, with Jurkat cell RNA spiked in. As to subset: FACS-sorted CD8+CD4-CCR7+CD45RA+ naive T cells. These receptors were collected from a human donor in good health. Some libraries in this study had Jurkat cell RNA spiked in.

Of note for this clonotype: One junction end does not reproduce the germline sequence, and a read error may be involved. Here the CDR3 reads CASSQARGPSSYEQHF. The CDR3, as DNA: TGCGCCAGCAGCCAAGCCAGGGGGCCGAGCTCCTACGAGCAGCACTTC. V usage is TRBV4-3 and J usage is TRBJ2-7; 8 nucleotides agree with TRBD1. Germline loops: CDR1 LGHNA, CDR2 YSLEER. The CDR3 runs 16 residues.

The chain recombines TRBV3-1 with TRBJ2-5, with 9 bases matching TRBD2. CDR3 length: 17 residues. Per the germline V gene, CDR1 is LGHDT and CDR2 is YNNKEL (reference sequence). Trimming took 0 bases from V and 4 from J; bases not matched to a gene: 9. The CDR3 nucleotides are TGTGCCAGCAGCCAAGACCCCGGGCTAGCGGGGATAGAGACCCAGTACTTC. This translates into CASSQDPGLAGIETQYF.

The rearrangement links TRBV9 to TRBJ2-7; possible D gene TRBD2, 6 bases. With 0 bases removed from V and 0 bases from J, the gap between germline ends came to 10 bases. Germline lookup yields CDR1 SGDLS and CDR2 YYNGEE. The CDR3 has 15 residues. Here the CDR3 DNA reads TGTGCCAGCAGCGTAGGGGGGGATATCTCCTACGAGCAGTACTTC. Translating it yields CASSVGGDISYEQYF. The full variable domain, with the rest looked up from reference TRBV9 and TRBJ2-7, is DSGVTQTPKHLITATGQRVTLRCSPRSGDLSVYWYQQSLDQGLQFLIQYYNGEERAKGNILERFSAQQFPDLHSELNLSSLELGDSALYFCASSVGGDISYEQYFGPGTRLTVT.

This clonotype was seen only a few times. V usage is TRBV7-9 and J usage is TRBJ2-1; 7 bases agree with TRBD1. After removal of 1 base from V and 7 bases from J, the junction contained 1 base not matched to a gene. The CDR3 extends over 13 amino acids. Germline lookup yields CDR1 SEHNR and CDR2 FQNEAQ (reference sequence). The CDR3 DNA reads TGTGCCAGCAGCTTAGGGGGACAGAATGAGCAGTTCTTC. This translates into CASSLGGQNEQFF.

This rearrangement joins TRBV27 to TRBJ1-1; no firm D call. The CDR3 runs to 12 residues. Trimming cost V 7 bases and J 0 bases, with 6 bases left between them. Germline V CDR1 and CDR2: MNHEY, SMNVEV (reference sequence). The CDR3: CASIAMNTEAFF. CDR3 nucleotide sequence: TGTGCCAGCATTGCTATGAACACTGAAGCTTTCTTT.

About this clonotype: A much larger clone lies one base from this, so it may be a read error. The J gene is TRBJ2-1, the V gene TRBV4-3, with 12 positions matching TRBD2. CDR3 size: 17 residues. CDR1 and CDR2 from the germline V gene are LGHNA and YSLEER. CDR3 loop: CASSQEASGGVLGELFF. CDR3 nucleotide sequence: TGCGCCAGCAGCCAAGAAGCTAGCGGGGGGGTTTTAGGTGAGCTGTTCTTC.

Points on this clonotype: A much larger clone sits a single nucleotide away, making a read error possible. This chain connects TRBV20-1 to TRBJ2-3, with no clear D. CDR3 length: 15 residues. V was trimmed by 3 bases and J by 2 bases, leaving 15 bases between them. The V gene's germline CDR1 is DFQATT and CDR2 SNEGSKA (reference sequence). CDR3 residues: CSASGSDLTTDTQYF. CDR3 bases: TGCAGTGCTAGTGGCTCGGACCTGACCACAGATACGCAGTATTTT.

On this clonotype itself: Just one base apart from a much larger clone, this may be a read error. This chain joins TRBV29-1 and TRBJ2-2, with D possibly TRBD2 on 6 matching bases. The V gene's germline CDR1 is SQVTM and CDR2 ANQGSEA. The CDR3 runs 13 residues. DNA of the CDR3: TGCAGCGGACTGACGGCGAACACCGGGGGGCTGTTTTTT. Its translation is CSGLTANTGGLFF.

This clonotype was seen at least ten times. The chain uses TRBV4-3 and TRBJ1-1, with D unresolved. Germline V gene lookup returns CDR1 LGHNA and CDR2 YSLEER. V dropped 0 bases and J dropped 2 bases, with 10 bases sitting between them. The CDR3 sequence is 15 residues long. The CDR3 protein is CASSQDRHRNTEAFF. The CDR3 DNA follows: TGCGCCAGCAGCCAAGATCGGCACCGAAACACTGAAGCTTTCTTT.

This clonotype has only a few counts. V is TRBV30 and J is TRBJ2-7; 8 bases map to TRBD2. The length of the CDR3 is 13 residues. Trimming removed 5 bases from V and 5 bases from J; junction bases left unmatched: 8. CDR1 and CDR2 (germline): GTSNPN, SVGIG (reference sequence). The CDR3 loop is CAWARGGGDEQYF. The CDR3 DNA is TGTGCCTGGGCCCGGGGGGGAGGTGACGAGCAGTACTTC.

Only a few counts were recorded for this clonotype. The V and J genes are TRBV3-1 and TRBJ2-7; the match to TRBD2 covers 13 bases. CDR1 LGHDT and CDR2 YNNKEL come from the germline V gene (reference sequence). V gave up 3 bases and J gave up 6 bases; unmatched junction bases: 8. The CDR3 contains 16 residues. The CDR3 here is CASSHTSGGAYGEQYF. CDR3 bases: TGTGCCAGCAGCCATACTAGCGGGGGGGCCTACGGCGAGCAGTACTTC.

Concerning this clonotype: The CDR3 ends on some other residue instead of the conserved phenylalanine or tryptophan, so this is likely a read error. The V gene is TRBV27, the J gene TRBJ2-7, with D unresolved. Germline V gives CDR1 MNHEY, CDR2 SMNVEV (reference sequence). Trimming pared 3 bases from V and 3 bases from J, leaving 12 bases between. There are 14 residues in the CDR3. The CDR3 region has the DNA TGTGCCAGCAGTTTGTACGGACCAGGCTACGAGCAGTACCTC. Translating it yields CASSLYGPGYEQYL.

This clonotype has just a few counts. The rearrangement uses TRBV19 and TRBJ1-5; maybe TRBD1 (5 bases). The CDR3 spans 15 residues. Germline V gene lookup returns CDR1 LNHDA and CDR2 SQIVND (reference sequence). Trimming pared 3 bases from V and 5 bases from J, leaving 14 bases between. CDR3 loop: CASSIYGGSHQPQHF. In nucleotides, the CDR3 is TGTGCCAGTAGTATTTATGGGGGTTCGCATCAGCCCCAGCATTTT.

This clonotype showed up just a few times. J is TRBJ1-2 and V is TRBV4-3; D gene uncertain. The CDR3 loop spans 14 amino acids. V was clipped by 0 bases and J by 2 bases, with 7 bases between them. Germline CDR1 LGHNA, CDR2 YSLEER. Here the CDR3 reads CASSQDQANYGYTF. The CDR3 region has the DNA TGCGCCAGCAGCCAAGATCAGGCGAACTATGGCTACACCTTC.

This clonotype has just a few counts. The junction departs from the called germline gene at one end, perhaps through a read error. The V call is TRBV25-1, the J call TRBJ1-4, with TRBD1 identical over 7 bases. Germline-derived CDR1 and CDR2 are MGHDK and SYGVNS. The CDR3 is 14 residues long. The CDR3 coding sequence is TGTACCAGCAGTGACCCAGGGGGGGGGGAAAAACTGTTTTTT. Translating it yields CTSSDPGGGEKLFF.

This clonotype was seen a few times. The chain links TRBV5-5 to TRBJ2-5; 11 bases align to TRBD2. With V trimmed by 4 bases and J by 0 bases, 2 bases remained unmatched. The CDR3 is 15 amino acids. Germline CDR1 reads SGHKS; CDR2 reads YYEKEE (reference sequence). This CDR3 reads CASSQTSGNQETQYF. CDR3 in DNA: TGTGCCAGCAGCCAGACTAGCGGGAACCAAGAGACCCAGTACTTC.

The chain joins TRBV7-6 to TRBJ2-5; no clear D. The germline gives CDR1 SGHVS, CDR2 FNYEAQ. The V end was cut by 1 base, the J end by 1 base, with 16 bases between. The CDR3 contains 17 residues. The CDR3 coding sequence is TGTGCCAGCAGCTTAGGGAGCAGCCCTACTCTCCAAGAGACCCAGTACTTC. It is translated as CASSLGSSPTLQETQYF.

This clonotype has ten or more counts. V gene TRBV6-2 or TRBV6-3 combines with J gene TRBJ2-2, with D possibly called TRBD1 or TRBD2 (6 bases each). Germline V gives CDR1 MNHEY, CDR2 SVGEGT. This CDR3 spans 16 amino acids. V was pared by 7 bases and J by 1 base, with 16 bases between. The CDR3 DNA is TGTGCCAGCACCTTGGCGGGGACATTGAACACCGGGGAGCTGTTTTTT. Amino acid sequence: CASTLAGTLNTGELFF.

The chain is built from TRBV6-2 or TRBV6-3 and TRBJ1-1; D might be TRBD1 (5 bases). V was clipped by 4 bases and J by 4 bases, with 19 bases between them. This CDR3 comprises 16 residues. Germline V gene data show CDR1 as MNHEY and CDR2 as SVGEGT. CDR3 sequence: CASSFPPPGGGTEAFF. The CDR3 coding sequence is TGTGCCAGCAGTTTCCCCCCCCCTGGGGGAGGCACTGAAGCTTTCTTT.

The CDR3 sequence: CASRFGWAEAFF. In nucleotides, the CDR3 is TGTGCCAGCCGCTTTGGATGGGCCGAAGCTTTCTTT. This sequence joins TRBV12-3 or TRBV12-4 and TRBJ1-1; D not resolved. Trimming pared 8 bases from V and 8 bases from J, leaving 15 bases between. The CDR3 sequence is 12 residues long.

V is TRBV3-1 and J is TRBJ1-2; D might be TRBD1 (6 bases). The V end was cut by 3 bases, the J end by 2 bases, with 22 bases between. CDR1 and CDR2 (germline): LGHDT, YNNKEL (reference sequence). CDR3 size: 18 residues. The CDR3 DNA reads TGTGCCAGCAGCCACGCCGGGGCAGGGGATTACACGAACTATGGCTACACCTTC. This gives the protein CASSHAGAGDYTNYGYTF.

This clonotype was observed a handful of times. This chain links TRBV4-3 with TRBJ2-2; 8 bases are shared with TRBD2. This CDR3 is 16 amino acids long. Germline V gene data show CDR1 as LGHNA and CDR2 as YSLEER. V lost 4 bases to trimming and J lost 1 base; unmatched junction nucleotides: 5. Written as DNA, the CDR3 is TGCGCCAGCAGCCCTCGCCTAGCGGGGAACACCGGGGAGCTGTTTTTT. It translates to CASSPRLAGNTGELFF.

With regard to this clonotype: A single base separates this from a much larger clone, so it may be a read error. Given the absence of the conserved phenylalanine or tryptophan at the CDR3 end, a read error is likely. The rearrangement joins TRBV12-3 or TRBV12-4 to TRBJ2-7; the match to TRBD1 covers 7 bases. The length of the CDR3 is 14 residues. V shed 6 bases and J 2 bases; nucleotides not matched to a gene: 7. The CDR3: CASSTGTAAYEQYL. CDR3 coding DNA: TGTGCCAGCAGCACCGGGACAGCTGCCTACGAGCAGTACCTC.

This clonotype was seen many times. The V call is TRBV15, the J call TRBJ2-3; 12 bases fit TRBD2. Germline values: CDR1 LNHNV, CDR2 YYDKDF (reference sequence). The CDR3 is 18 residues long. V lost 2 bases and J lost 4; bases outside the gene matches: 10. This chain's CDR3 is CATSRHNGLAGNADTQYF. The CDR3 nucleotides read TGTGCCACCAGCAGACATAACGGACTAGCGGGAAACGCAGATACGCAGTATTTT. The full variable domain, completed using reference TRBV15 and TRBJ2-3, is DAMVIQNPRYQVTQFGKPVTLSCSQTLNHNVMYWYQQKSSQAPKLLFHYYDKDFNNEADTPDNFQSRRPNTSFCFLDIRSPGLGDTAMYLCATSRHNGLAGNADTQYFGPGTRLTVL.

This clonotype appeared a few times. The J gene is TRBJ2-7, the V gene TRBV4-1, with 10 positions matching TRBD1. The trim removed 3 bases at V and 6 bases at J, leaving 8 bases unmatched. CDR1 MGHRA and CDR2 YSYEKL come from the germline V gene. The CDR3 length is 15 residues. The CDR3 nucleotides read TGCGCCAGCAGCCATACCGGGACAGGGGATTTCGAGCAGTACTTC. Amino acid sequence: CASSHTGTGDFEQYF.